This T cell receptor beta chain was obtained from a study of a mutant IDH1 vaccine in newly diagnosed glioma (TCRdb year 2021). With regard to the full study: Vaccination began 4-6 weeks after radiotherapy alone, or alongside temozolomide cycles in the chemotherapy-containing groups. The week-35 safety follow-up took place at visit V12, and the week-47 end of study took place at visit V13. Prior to enrollment, patients had been given standard therapy consisting of radiotherapy alone, temozolomide alone, or radiochemotherapy with temozolomide, with the combination given to most patients. Peripheral blood samples were drawn at six visits, namely V03 (baseline), V05, V07, V10, V12 and V13. For exploratory analyses, about 25 treated patients had longitudinal TCRB deep sequencing done wherever samples were available. Of the roughly 33 treated patients, 62.5% were male and approximately 40% were female, and the mean age was around 40 years. On the study overall, not on this receptor specifically: Pseudoprogression appeared unrelated to alterations in the top peripheral T cell clonotypes detected by TCRB sequencing. According to the authors, sample limitations meant that analyses of patient blood samples could not be reproduced. Immune responses induced by the vaccine were seen in around 93% of patients across multiple MHC alleles. Availability determined which PBMC samples were chosen for TCRB deep sequencing.

Looking up the germline V gene (reference sequence) yields CDR1 SEHNR and CDR2 FQNEAQ. From the cysteine up to the phenylalanine, the CDR3 has a length of 15 residues. The entry retains the CDR3 DNA only, 45 bases that are in frame from base 1. The V and J ends are trimmed by 5 bases and 2 bases, leaving 14 bases between them. As to this clone: Its antigen specificity is not known. Base qualities are not recorded, but no much larger clone differs from it by a single base.

According to the study, the label for this sample's time point signals: week 35, safety follow-up. Each vaccine dose, consisting of 300 ug of a 20-mer mutant IDH1 peptide in Montanide, was administered subcutaneously with topical imiquimod. Patients received eight vaccinations in weeks 1, 3, 5, 7, 11, 15, 19 and 23, corresponding to visits V03 through V10. All donors had newly diagnosed IDH1-mutant astrocytomas of WHO grade 3 or 4 that showed loss of nuclear ATRX. The samples were drawn from NOA16, a multicentre, single-arm, open-label phase I trial in Germany that tested a mutant IDH1 peptide vaccine in humans for the first time. The DNeasy Blood and Tissue Kit was used to extract genomic DNA from EDTA blood for TCRB sequencing. Receptor amplification or capture employed the immunoSEQ multiplex PCR assay. Following the manufacturer's protocol, the hsTCRB Kit was used to amplify rearranged TCR beta chain sequences. Sequencing of TCRB libraries was carried out on an Illumina MiSeq. Per the source publication's procedure: The kit vendor's proprietary platform handled demultiplexing, trimming and gene mapping. TCRdb took over this immuneACCESS table, retaining in-frame rearrangements with V and J assigned. Such tables are incomplete; in checked studies, under half of the missing clones stem from an unresolved V gene, and the remainder is unexplained. V and J calls plus clone size are reproduced from that table; the DNA served to infer D and trimming. The sample table records over 35,000 clones; 65% to 90% of these occur just once. Roughly 5.5% of the sample lies in the top ten.

Sequencing was performed on PBMCs, taken from a glioma patient whose treatment included an IDH1 peptide vaccine. The chain employs TRBV7-9 and TRBJ2-3; 5 matching bases give a weak D call of TRBD1. This receptor was taken from a woman aged 50 to 60 with glioma. The DNA sequence follows: TGTGCCAGCAGCCAACAGGTTAGCTACACAGATACGCAGTATTTT. It translates as CASSQQVSYTDTQYF.